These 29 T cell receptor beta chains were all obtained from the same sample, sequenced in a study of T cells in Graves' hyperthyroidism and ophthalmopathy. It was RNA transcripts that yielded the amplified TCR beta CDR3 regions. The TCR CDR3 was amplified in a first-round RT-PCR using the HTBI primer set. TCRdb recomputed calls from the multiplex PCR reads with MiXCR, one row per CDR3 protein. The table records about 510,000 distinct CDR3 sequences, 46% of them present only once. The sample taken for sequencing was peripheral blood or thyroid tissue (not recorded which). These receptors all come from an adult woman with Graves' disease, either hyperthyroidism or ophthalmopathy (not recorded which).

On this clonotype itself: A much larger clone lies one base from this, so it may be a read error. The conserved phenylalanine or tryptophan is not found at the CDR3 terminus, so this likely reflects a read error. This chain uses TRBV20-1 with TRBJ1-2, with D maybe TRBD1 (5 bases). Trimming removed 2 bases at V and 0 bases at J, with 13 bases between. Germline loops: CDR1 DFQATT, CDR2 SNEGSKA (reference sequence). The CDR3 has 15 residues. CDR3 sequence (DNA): TGCAGTGCTAGAATGCCCGGGGGAGCTAACTATGGCTACACCCTC. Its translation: CSARMPGGANYGYTL.

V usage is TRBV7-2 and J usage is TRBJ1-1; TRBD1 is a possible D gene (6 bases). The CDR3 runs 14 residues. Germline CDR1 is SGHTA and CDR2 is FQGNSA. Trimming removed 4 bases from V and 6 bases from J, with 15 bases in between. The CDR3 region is CASSWGAPSAEAFF. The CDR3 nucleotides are TGTGCCAGCAGCTGGGGGGCGCCGTCAGCTGAAGCTTTCTTT.

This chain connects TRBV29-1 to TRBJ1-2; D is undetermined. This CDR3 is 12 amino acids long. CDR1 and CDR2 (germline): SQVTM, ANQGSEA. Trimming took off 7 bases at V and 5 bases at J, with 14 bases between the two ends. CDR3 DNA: TGCAGCGCGGAAGATTATTCGTATGGCTACACCTTC. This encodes CSAEDYSYGYTF.

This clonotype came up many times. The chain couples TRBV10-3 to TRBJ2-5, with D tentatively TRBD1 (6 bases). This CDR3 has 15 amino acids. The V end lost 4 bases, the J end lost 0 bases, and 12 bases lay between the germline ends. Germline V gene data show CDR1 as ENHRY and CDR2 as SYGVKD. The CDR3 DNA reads TGTGCCATCAGTGCATCAGGGGTTCACCAAGAGACCCAGTACTTC. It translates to CAISASGVHQETQYF.

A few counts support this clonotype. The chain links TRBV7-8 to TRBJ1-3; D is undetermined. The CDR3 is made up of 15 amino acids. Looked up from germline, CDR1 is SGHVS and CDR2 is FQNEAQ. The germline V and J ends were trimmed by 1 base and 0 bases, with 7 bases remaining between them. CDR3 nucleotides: TGTGCCAGCAGCTTAGACACGATCTCTGGAAACACCATATATTTT. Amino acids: CASSLDTISGNTIYF. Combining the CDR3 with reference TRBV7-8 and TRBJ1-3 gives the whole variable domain GAGVSQSPRYKVAKRGQDVALRCDPISGHVSLFWYQQALGQGPEFLTYFQNEAQLDKSGLPSDRFFAERPEGSVSTLKIQRTQQEDSAVYLCASSLDTISGNTIYFGEGSWLTVV.

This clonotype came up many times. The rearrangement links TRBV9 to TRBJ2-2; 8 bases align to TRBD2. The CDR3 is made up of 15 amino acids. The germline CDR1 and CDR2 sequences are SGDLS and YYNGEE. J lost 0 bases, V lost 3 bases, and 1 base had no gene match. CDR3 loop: CASSETSANTGELFF. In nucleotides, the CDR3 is TGTGCCAGCAGCGAGACTAGCGCGAACACCGGGGAGCTGTTTTTT.

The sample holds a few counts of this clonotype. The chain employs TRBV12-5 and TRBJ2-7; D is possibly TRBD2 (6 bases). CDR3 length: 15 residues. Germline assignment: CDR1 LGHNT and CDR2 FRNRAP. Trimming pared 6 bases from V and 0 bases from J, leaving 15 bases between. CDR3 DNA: TGTGCTAGTGGCGTCTCGGGACTCAACTCCTACGAGCAGTACTTC. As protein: CASGVSGLNSYEQYF.

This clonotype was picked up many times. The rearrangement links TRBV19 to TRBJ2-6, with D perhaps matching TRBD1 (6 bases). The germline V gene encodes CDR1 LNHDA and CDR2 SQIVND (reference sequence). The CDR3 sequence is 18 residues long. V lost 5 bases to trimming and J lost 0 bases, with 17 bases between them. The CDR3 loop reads CASSVTGNSFSGANVLTF. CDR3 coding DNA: TGTGCCAGTAGTGTAACAGGGAACTCTTTCTCTGGGGCCAACGTCCTGACTTTC.

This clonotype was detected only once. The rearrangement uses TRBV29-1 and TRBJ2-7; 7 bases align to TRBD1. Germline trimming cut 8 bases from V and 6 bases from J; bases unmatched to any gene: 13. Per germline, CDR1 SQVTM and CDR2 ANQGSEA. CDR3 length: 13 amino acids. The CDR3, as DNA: TGCAGCCCTACAGGGGACGACCCCGCCGAGCAGTACTTC. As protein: CSPTGDDPAEQYF.

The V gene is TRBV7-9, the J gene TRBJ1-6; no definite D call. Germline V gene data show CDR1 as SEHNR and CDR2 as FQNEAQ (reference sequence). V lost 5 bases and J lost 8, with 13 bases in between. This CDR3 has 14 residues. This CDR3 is CASSPPSGDSPLHF. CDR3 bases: TGTGCCAGCAGCCCCCCTAGCGGGGATTCACCCCTCCACTTT. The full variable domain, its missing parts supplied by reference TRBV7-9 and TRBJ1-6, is DTGVSQNPRHKITKRGQNVTFRCDPISEHNRLYWYRQTLGQGPEFLTYFQNEAQLEKSRLLSDRFSAERPKGSFSTLEIQRTEQGDSAMYLCASSPPSGDSPLHFGNGTRLTVT.

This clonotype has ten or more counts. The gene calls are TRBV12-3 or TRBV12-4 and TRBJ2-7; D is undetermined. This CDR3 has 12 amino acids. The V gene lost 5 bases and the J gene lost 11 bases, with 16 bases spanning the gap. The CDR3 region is CASSLVLGTKYF. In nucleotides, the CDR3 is TGTGCCAGCAGTCTCGTTCTTGGTACTAAGTACTTC.

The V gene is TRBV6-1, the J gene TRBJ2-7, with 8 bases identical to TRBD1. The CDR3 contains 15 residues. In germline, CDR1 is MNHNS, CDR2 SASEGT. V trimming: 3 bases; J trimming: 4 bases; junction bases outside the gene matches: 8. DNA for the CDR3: TGTGCCAGCAGTGATAAAGACAGGGGATATTACGAGCAGTACTTC. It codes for CASSDKDRGYYEQYF.

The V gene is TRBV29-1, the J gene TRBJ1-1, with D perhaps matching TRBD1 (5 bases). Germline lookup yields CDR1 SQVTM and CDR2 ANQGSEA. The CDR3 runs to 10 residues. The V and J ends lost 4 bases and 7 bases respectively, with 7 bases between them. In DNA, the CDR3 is TGCAGCGTTGTTCAGGGTGAAGCTTTCTTT. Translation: CSVVQGEAFF.

The CDR3 sequence is CASSAMGARSGYTF. The CDR3, as DNA: TGTGCCAGCAGTGCGATGGGGGCGCGGTCTGGCTACACCTTC. The V and J genes are TRBV6-1 and TRBJ1-2; maybe TRBD1 (6 bases). The germline CDR1 and CDR2 sequences are MNHNS and SASEGT. This CDR3 contains 14 residues. V dropped 4 bases and J dropped 7 bases, with 16 bases sitting between them.

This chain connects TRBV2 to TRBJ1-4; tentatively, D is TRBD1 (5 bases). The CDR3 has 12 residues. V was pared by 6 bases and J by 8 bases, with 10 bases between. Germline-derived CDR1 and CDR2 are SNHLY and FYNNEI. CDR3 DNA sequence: TGTGCCAGCAGGGGGCAAGGAGAAAAACTGTTTTTT. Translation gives CASRGQGEKLFF.

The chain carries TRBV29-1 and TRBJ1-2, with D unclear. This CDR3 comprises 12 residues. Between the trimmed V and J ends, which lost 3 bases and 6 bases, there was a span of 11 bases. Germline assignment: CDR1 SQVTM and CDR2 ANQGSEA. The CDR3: CSVEAPGDGYTF. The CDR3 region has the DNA TGCAGCGTTGAGGCCCCCGGGGATGGCTACACCTTC.

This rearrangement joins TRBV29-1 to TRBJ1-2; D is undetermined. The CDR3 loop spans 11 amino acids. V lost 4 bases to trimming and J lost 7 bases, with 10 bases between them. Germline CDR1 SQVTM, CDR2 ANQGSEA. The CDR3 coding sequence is TGCAGCGTTGGGGTTTCTGCTGGCTACACCTTC. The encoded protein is CSVGVSAGYTF.

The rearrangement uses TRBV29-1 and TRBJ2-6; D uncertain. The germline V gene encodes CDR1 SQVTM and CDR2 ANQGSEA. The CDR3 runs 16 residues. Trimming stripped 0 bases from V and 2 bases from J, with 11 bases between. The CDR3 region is CSVEDPVGTGANVLTF. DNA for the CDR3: TGCAGCGTTGAAGATCCCGTAGGAACTGGGGCCAACGTCCTGACTTTC.

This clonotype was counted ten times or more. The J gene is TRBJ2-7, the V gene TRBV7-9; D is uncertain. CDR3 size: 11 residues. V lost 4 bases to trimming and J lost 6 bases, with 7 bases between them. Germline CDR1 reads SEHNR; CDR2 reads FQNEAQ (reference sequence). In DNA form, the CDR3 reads TGTGCCAGCAGCTCGTCTACCGAGCAGTACTTC. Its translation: CASSSSTEQYF.

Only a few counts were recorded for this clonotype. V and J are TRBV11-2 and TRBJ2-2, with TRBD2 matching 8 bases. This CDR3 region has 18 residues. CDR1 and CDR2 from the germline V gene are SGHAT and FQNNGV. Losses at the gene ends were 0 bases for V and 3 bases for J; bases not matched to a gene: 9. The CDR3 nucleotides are TGTGCCAGCAGCTTAGATCTTTATTTGCGGGAGGACACCGGGGAGCTGTTTTTT. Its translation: CASSLDLYLREDTGELFF.

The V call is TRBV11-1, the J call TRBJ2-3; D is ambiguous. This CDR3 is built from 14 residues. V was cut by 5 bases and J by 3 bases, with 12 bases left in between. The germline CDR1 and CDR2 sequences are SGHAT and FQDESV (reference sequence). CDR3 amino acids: CASSPDLTTDTQYF. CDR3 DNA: TGTGCCAGCAGCCCGGATCTCACGACAGATACGCAGTATTTT.

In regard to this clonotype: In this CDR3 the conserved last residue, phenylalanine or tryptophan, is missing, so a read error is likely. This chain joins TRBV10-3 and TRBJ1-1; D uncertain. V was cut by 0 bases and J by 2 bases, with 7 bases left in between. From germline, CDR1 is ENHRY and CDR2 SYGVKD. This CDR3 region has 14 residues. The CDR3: CAISESGFNTEAFS. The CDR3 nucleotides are TGTGCCATCAGTGAGTCCGGTTTTAACACTGAAGCTTTCTCT.

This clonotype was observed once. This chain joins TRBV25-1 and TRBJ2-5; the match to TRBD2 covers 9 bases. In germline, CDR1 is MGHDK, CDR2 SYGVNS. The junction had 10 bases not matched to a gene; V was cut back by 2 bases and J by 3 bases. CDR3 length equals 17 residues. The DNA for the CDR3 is TGTGCCAGCAGTGAAACCAGCGGGAGGACGAACGAAGAGACCCAGTACTTC. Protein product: CASSETSGRTNEETQYF.

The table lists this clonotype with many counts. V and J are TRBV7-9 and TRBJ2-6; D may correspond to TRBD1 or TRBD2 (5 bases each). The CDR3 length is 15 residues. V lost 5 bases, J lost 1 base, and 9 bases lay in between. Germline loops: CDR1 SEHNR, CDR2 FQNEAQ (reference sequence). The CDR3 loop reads CASSAEGSGANVLTF. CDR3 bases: TGTGCCAGCAGCGCAGAGGGGTCTGGGGCCAACGTCCTGACTTTC.

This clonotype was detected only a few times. The CDR3 loop is CSVATESSGNTIYF. CDR3 nucleotides: TGCAGCGTTGCGACAGAGAGCTCTGGAAACACCATATATTTT. The rearrangement uses TRBV29-1 and TRBJ1-3; D may be TRBD1 (5 bases). This CDR3 comprises 14 residues. The V end was cut by 4 bases, the J end by 0 bases, with 10 bases between. Germline V gene sequence: CDR1 SQVTM, CDR2 ANQGSEA.

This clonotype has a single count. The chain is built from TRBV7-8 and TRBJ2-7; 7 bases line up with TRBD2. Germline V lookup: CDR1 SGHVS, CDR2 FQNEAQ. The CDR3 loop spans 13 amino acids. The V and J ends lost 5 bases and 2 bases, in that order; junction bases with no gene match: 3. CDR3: CASSAGRPYEQYF. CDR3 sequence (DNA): TGTGCCAGCAGCGCCGGGAGGCCCTACGAGCAGTACTTC. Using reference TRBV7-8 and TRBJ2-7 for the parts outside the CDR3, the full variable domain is GAGVSQSPRYKVAKRGQDVALRCDPISGHVSLFWYQQALGQGPEFLTYFQNEAQLDKSGLPSDRFFAERPEGSVSTLKIQRTQQEDSAVYLCASSAGRPYEQYFGPGTRLTVT.

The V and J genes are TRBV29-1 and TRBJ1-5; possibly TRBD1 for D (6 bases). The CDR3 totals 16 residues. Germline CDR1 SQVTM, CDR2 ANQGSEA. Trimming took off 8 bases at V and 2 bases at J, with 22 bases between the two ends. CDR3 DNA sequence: TGCAGCCCGTTGAGGGAGGGGGGGATCCGCAATCAGCCCCAGCATTTT. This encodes CSPLREGGIRNQPQHF.

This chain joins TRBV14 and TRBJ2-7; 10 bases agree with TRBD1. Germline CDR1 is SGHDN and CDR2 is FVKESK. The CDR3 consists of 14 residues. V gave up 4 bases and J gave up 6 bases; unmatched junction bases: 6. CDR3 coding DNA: TGTGCCAGCAGCCCCAGGACAGGGGGTGCCGAGCAGTACTTC. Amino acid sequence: CASSPRTGGAEQYF.

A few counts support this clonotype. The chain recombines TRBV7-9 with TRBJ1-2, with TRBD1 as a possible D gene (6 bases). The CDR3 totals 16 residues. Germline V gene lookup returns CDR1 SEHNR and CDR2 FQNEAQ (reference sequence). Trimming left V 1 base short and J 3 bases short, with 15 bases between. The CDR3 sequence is CASSLDTGFLDYGYTF. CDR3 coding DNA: TGTGCCAGCAGCTTAGACACAGGGTTTCTTGACTATGGCTACACCTTC.